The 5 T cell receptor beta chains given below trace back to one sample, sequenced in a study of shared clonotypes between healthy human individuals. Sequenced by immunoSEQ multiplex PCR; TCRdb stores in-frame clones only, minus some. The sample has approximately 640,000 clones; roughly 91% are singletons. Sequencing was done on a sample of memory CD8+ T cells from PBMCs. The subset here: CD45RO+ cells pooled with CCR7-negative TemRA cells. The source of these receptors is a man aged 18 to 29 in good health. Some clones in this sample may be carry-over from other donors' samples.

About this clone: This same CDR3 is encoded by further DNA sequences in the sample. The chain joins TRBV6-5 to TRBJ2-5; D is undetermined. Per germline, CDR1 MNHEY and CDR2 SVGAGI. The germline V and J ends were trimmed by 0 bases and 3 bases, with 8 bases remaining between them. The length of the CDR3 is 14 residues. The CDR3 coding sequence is TGTGCCAGCAGTTACTCAGGCCTGGAAGAGACCCAGTACTTC. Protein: CASSYSGLEETQYF.

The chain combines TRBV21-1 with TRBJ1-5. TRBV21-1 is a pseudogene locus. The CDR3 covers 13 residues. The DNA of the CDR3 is TGTGCCAGCGTCCGGTGGAGCAATCAGCCCCAGCATTTT. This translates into CASVRWSNQPQHF.

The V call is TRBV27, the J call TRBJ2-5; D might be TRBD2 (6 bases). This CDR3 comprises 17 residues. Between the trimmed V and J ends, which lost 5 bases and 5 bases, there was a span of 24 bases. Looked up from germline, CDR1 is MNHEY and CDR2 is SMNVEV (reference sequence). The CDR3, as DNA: TGTGCCAGCAGTCCCATCCCTCGCTTAGCGGTAGGGGAGACCCAGTACTTC. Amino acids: CASSPIPRLAVGETQYF.

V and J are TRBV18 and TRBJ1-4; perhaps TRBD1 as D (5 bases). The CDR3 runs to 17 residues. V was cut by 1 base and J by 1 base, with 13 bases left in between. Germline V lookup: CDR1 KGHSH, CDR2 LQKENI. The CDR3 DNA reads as TGTGCCAGCTCACCACTTCACTCGGGGGGAACTAATGAAAAACTGTTTTTT. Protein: CASSPLHSGGTNEKLFF.

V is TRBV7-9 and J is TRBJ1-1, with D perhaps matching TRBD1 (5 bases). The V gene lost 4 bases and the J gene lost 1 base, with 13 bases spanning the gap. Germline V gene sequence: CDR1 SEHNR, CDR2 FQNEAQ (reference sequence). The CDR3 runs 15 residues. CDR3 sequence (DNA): TGTGCCAGCAGCTCAGGGTGGGTTAGGAACACTGAAGCTTTCTTT. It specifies CASSSGWVRNTEAFF.